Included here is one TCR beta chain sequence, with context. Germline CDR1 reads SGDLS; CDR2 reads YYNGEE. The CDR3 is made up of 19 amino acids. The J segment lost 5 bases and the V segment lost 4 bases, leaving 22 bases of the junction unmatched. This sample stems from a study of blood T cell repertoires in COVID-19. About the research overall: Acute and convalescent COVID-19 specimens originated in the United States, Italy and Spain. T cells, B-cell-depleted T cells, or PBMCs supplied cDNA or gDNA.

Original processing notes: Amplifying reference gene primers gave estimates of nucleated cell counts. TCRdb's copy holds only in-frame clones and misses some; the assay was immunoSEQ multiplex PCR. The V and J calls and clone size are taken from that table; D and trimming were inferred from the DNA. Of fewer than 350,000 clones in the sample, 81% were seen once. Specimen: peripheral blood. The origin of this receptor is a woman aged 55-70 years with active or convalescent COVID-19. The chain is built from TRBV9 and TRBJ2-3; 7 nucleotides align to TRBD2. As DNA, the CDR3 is TGTGCCAGCAGCCCAGGCGGAAGGGAGCGGGGTCGTCTAGTAGATACGCAGTATTTT. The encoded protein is CASSPGGRERGRLVDTQYF.